Listed here are 24 T cell receptor beta chains from one sample, sequenced in a study of T cell responses to AZD1222 COVID-19 vaccine. Profiling relied on immunoSEQ multiplex PCR, and the TCRdb table lists in-frame clones only, not all of them. This sample carries about 100,000 clones, roughly 84% of them seen once, and the ten largest clones take approximately 1.5%. Material: peripheral blood, obtained on day 0 of AZD1222 vaccination. The origin of the receptors is an adult in good health.

The chain combines TRBV5-1 with TRBJ1-3; no definite D call. The V end was cut by 0 bases, the J end by 0 bases, with 10 bases between. The CDR3 contains 16 residues. CDR1 and CDR2 from the germline V gene are SGHRS and YFSETQ. CDR3 loop: CASSLDVRISGNTIYF. Here the CDR3 DNA reads TGCGCCAGCAGCTTGGATGTCCGAATCTCTGGAAACACCATATATTTT.

The chain links TRBV19 to TRBJ1-4, with D perhaps TRBD1 (5 bases). Per germline, CDR1 LNHDA and CDR2 SQIVND (reference sequence). This CDR3 region has 13 residues. Deletions cut 5 bases from V and 7 bases from J, with 11 bases between. The CDR3 loop is CASSDSAAEKLFF. CDR3 DNA: TGTGCCAGTAGTGACAGCGCAGCTGAAAAACTGTTTTTT.

The V and J genes are TRBV7-3 and TRBJ1-1, with TRBD1 matching over 7 bases. V trimming: 6 bases; J trimming: 4 bases; junction bases outside the gene matches: 8. CDR1 and CDR2 (germline): SGHTA, FQGTGA. This CDR3 has 14 residues. The CDR3 DNA is TGTGCCAGCAGATTTACAGGGGACGGCACTGAAGCTTTCTTT. Translated: CASRFTGDGTEAFF.

This chain connects TRBV10-2 to TRBJ2-7; 12 bases line up with TRBD2. After removal of 6 bases from V and 2 bases from J, the junction contained 5 bases not matched to a gene. The CDR3 sequence is 15 residues long. CDR1 and CDR2 from the germline V gene are WSHSY and SAAADI. CDR3 bases: TGCGCCAGCAGCCCGACTAGCGGGAGTACCTACGAGCAGTACTTC. It is translated as CASSPTSGSTYEQYF.

The chain uses TRBV7-8 and TRBJ1-2; tentative D call: TRBD1 (6 bases). The CDR3 is 14 amino acids. Trimming stripped 4 bases from V and 3 bases from J, with 12 bases between. Per germline, CDR1 SGHVS and CDR2 FQNEAQ. The CDR3 bases are TGTGCCAGCAGCTCTCTAGCAGGGGACTATGGCTACACCTTC. Amino acid sequence: CASSSLAGDYGYTF.

V gene TRBV12-3 or TRBV12-4 combines with J gene TRBJ2-5; D is undetermined. Trimming removed 3 bases from V and 5 bases from J, with 4 bases in between. The CDR3 covers 11 residues. CDR3 sequence (DNA): TGTGCCAGCAGTTTTACTGAGACCCAGTACTTC. It yields the protein CASSFTETQYF.

The gene calls are TRBV10-3 and TRBJ1-1, with a weak D call TRBD1 (5 bases). Germline values: CDR1 ENHRY, CDR2 SYGVKD. The CDR3 runs to 13 residues. Trimming took 3 bases from V and 1 from J, leaving 6 bases between them. CDR3 amino acids: CAISDRANTEAFF. As DNA, the CDR3 is TGTGCCATCAGTGACAGGGCGAACACTGAAGCTTTCTTT.

The chain links TRBV6-5 to TRBJ1-2; TRBD1 aligns across 11 bases. This CDR3 has 14 residues. Germline loops: CDR1 MNHEY, CDR2 SVGAGI. With V trimmed by 4 bases and J by 7 bases, 5 bases remained unmatched. CDR3 nucleotide sequence: TGTGCCAGCAGTTCCGGGACAGGGGGTCTTGGCTACACCTTC. Protein sequence: CASSSGTGGLGYTF.

The rearrangement joins TRBV2 to TRBJ1-5; the match to TRBD1 covers 10 bases. The length of the CDR3 is 14 residues. After removal of 4 bases from V and 6 bases from J, the junction contained 3 bases not matched to a gene. Germline CDR1 and CDR2: SNHLY and FYNNEI. For the CDR3, the DNA is TGTGCCAGCAGTGGGGACAGGGGCGGTCAGCCCCAGCATTTT. This encodes CASSGDRGGQPQHF.

As to this clone: Its ends do not fully match the called genes, so a read error is possible. The chain joins TRBV3-1 (or the pseudogene TRBV3-2) to TRBJ1-1, with D possibly being TRBD1 (5 bases). The CDR3 consists of 14 residues. Germline V gene data show CDR1 as LGHDT and CDR2 as YNNKEL (reference sequence). The CDR3 sequence is CASSQGQGWGSGRF. In DNA, the CDR3 is TGTGCCAGCAGCCAAGGTCAAGGATGGGGCTCAGGACGTTTT.

V usage is TRBV27 and J usage is TRBJ1-2, with D perhaps matching TRBD1 (6 bases). CDR3 length: 18 amino acids. Germline V gene lookup returns CDR1 MNHEY and CDR2 SMNVEV (reference sequence). With 1 base removed from V and 5 bases from J, the gap between germline ends came to 23 bases. The CDR3 sequence is CASSLFAITGTTTYGYTF. CDR3 nucleotide sequence: TGTGCCAGCAGTTTATTTGCAATCACCGGGACAACGACATATGGCTACACCTTC.

Of note for this clone: In the same sample, other DNA sequences code for this CDR3. V usage is TRBV28 and J usage is TRBJ1-5; no clear D gene. This CDR3 contains 13 residues. Trimming removed 5 bases from V and 3 bases from J, with 8 bases in between. Germline-derived CDR1 and CDR2 are MDHEN and SYDVKM. The chain's CDR3 is CASSPSNNQPQHF. For the CDR3, the DNA is TGTGCCAGCAGTCCATCAAACAATCAGCCCCAGCATTTT.

The chain carries TRBV6-5 and TRBJ2-2; 9 positions match TRBD2. V gave up 7 bases and J gave up 5 bases; unmatched junction bases: 5. The CDR3 contains 14 residues. Per germline, CDR1 MNHEY and CDR2 SVGAGI. The CDR3 DNA sequence: TGTGCCAGCAAACTAGCGGGCGGTACCGGGGAGCTGTTTTTT. It specifies CASKLAGGTGELFF.

The CDR3, as DNA: TGTGCCAGTAGTGTGGGTCTGAACACTGAAGCTTTCTTT. This codes for CASSVGLNTEAFF. This chain links TRBV19 with TRBJ1-1; no firm D call. Per the germline V gene, CDR1 is LNHDA and CDR2 is SQIVND (reference sequence). The CDR3 loop spans 13 amino acids. Trimming took 5 bases from V and 0 from J, leaving 7 bases between them.

The CDR3 sequence: CASSSNSAFRVPGSSYNSPLHF. Here the CDR3 DNA reads TGTGCCAGCAGTTCTAATTCGGCGTTTCGGGTCCCTGGAAGCTCCTATAATTCACCCCTCCACTTT. This chain connects TRBV28 to TRBJ1-6; D is uncertain. The germline V gene encodes CDR1 MDHEN and CDR2 SYDVKM. CDR3 size: 22 residues. V was pared by 4 bases and J by 0 bases, with 28 bases between.

The chain joins TRBV27 to TRBJ1-5, with TRBD1 matching over 8 bases. The ends lost 5 bases at V and 1 base at J; junction bases unmatched: 7. The CDR3 extends over 16 amino acids. Germline V gene sequence: CDR1 MNHEY, CDR2 SMNVEV (reference sequence). The CDR3 DNA reads TGTGCCAGCAGTCTGACAGGGGTTTGGAGCAATCAGCCCCAGCATTTT. It encodes CASSLTGVWSNQPQHF.

The J gene is TRBJ2-1, the V gene TRBV3-1 (or the pseudogene TRBV3-2), with TRBD2 as a possible D gene (5 bases). The CDR3 covers 13 residues. The germline V gene has CDR1 LGHDT and CDR2 YNNKEL (reference sequence). The CDR3 DNA follows: TGTGTAATCGGGGTATTCCCCTACAATGAGCAGTTCTTC. It yields the protein CVIGVFPYNEQFF.

The gene calls are TRBV9 and TRBJ1-5; D remains unclear. CDR1 SGDLS and CDR2 YYNGEE come from the germline V gene. The V and J ends lost 2 bases and 6 bases respectively, with 12 bases between them. The length of the CDR3 is 14 residues. In DNA form, the CDR3 reads TGTGCCAGCAGCGTGGAGGAGGTCGGTCAGCCCCAGCATTTT. Residues: CASSVEEVGQPQHF.

The V call is TRBV28, the J call TRBJ1-5; D ambiguous. V lost 6 bases, J lost 9 bases, and 12 bases lay in between. CDR3 size: 12 residues. The V gene's germline CDR1 is MDHEN and CDR2 SYDVKM. CDR3 in DNA: TGTGCCAGCAGACCCATGGAGGGGCCCCAGCATTTT. Protein sequence: CASRPMEGPQHF.

This chain connects TRBV4-3 to TRBJ1-3; unclear D gene. CDR3 length equals 16 residues. Germline CDR1 LGHNA, CDR2 YSLEER. V was pared by 0 bases and J by 0 bases, with 9 bases between. The CDR3 sequence is CASSQDATGSGNTIYF. CDR3 in DNA: TGCGCCAGCAGCCAAGATGCGACTGGCTCTGGAAACACCATATATTTT.

The chain uses TRBV12-3 or TRBV12-4 and TRBJ1-1; D gene unclear. V was clipped by 2 bases and J by 7 bases, with 8 bases between them. The CDR3 totals 12 residues. The CDR3 sequence is CASSLSRNEAFF. The CDR3 coding sequence is TGTGCCAGCAGTTTAAGCCGGAATGAAGCTTTCTTT.

The V and J genes are TRBV19 and TRBJ1-4; unclear D gene. CDR3 length: 14 amino acids. Germline assignment: CDR1 LNHDA and CDR2 SQIVND (reference sequence). V was pared by 8 bases and J by 3 bases, with 13 bases between. This CDR3 reads CASHDGGANEKLFF. The CDR3 bases are TGTGCCAGTCACGACGGCGGCGCTAATGAAAAACTGTTTTTT.

DNA for the CDR3: TGTGCCAGTAGTCCCACACAGGGAAGTCAGCCCCAGCATTTT. Protein product: CASSPTQGSQPQHF. The V and J genes are TRBV19 and TRBJ1-5, with D tentatively TRBD1 (6 bases). Looked up from germline, CDR1 is LNHDA and CDR2 is SQIVND (reference sequence). This CDR3 region has 14 residues. Trimming removed 5 bases at V and 6 bases at J, with 14 bases between.

The chain recombines TRBV28 with TRBJ1-1; possibly TRBD1 for D (6 bases). The CDR3 sequence is 15 residues long. Germline V gene data show CDR1 as MDHEN and CDR2 as SYDVKM. V lost 5 bases to trimming and J lost 2 bases, with 15 bases between them. For the CDR3, the DNA is TGTGCCAGCAGTCCCGGGATGGGGGCAAACACTGAAGCTTTCTTT. Its translation: CASSPGMGANTEAFF.